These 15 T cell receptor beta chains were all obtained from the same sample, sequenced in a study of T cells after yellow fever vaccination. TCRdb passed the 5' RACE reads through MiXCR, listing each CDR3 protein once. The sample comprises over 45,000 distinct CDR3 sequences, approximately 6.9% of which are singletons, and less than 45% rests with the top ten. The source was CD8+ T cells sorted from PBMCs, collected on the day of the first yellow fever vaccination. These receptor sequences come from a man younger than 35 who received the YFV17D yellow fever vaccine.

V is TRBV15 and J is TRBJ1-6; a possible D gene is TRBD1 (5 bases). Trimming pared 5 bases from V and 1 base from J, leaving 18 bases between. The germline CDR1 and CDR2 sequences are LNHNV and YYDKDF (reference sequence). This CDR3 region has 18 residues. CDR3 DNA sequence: TGTGCCACCAGCGGGGGATCAGGGAGGAGGTCCTATAATTCACCCCTCCACTTT. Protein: CATSGGSGRRSYNSPLHF.

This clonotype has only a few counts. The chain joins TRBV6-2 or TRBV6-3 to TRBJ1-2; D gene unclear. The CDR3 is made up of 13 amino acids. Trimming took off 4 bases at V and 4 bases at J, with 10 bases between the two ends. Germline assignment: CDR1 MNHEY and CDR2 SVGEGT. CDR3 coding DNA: TGTGCCAGCAGTTTGACATCCAGCTATGGCTACACCTTC. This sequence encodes CASSLTSSYGYTF.

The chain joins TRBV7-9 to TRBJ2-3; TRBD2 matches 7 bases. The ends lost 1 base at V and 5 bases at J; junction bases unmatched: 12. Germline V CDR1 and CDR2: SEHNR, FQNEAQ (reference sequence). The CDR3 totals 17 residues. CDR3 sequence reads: CASSLGANVGEGDTQYF. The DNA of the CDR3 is TGTGCCAGCAGCTTAGGGGCTAACGTGGGGGAGGGAGATACGCAGTATTTT.

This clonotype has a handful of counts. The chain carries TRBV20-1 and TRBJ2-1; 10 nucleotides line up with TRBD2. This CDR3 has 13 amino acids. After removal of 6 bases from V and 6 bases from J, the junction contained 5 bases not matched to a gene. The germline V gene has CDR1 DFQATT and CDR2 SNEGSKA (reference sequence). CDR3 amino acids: CSARQRGGNEQFF. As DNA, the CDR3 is TGCAGTGCCCGACAGCGGGGGGGCAATGAGCAGTTCTTC.

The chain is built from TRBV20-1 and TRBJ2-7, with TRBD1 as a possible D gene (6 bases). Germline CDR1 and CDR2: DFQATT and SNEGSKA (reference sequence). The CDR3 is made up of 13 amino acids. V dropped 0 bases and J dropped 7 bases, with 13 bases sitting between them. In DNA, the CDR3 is TGCAGTGCTAGAGATTTGGGGGCGAGGGAGCAGTACGTC. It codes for CSARDLGAREQYV.

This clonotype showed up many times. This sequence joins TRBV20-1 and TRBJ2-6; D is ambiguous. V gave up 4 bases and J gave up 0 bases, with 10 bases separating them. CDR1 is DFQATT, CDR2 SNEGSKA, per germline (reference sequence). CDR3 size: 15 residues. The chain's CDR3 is CSAIQSPSGANVLTF. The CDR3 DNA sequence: TGCAGTGCTATCCAGTCCCCCTCTGGGGCCAACGTCCTGACTTTC.

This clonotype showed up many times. The CDR3, as DNA: TGCAGCGTTGATGGGCTAGCGGGGGACAGCTCCTACAATGAGCAGTTCTTC. It codes for CSVDGLAGDSSYNEQFF. The chain employs TRBV29-1 and TRBJ2-1; 10 nucleotides agree with TRBD2. Germline V lookup: CDR1 SQVTM, CDR2 ANQGSEA. V shed 3 bases, J shed 0 bases, and the junction held 8 bases outside the gene matches. The CDR3 runs 17 residues.

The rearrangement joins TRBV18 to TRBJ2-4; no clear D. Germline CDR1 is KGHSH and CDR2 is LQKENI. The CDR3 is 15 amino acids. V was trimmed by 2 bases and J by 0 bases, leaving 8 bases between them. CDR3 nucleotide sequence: TGTGCCAGCTCACCAGGCGAACTAGCCAAAAACATTCAGTACTTC. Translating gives CASSPGELAKNIQYF.

CDR3 coding DNA: TGTGCCAGCAGCGAACACCCTAAGAGCCTTTTCTCCTACGAGCAGTACGTC. Protein: CASSEHPKSLFSYEQYV. This chain joins TRBV6-1 and TRBJ2-7, with unresolved D. The germline gives CDR1 MNHNS, CDR2 SASEGT. The CDR3 runs to 17 residues. V shed 6 bases and J shed 0 bases, with 21 bases lying between them.

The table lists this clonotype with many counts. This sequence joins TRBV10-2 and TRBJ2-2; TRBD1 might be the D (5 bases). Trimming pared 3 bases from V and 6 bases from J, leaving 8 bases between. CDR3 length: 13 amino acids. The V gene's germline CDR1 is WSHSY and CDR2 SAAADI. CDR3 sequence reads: CASSEGVSGELFF. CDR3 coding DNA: TGCGCCAGCAGTGAAGGGGTTTCCGGGGAGCTGTTTTTT.

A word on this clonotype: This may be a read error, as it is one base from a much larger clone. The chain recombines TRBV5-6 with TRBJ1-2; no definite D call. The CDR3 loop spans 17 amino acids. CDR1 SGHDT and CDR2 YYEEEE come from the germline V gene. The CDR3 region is CVSSVTARIKTNYGYTF. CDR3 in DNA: TGTGTCAGCAGTGTCACAGCCAGAATAAAAACTAACTATGGCTACACCTTC.

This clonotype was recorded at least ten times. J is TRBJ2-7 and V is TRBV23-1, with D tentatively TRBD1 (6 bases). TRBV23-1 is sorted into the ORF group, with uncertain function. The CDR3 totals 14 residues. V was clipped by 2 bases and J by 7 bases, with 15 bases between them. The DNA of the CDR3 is TGCGCCAGCAGTCAAGTGGGGGCTCTTTGGGAGCAGTACGTC. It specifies CASSQVGALWEQYV.

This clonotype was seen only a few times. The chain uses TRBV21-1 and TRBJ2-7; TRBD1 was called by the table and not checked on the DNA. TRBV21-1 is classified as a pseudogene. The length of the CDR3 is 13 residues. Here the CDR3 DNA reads TGTGCCAGCAGCAAAGAGGGGACGTACGAGCAGTACGTC. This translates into CASSKEGTYEQYV.

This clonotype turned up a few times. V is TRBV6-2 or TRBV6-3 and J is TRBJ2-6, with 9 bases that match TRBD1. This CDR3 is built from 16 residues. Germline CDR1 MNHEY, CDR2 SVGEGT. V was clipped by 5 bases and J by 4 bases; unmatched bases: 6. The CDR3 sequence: CASSTTGGSGANVLTF. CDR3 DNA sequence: TGTGCCAGCAGTACCACAGGGGGCTCCGGGGCCAACGTCCTGACTTTC.

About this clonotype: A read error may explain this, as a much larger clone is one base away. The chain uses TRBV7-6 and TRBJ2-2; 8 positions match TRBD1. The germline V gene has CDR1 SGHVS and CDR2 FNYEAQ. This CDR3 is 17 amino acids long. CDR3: CASILVPDRGGTGELFF. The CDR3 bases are TGTGCCAGCATCTTAGTGCCCGACAGGGGCGGGACCGGGGAGCTGTTTTTT.